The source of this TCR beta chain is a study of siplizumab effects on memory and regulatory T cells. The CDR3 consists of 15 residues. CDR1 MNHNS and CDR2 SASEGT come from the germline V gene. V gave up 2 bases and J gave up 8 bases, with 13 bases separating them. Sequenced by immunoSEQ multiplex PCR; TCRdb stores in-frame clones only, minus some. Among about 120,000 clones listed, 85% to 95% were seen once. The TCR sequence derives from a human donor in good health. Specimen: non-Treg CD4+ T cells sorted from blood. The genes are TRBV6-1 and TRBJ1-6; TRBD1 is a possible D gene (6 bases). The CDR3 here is CASSEQGNRDSPLHF. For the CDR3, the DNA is TGTGCCAGCAGTGAACAGGGGAATCGGGATTCACCCCTCCACTTT.